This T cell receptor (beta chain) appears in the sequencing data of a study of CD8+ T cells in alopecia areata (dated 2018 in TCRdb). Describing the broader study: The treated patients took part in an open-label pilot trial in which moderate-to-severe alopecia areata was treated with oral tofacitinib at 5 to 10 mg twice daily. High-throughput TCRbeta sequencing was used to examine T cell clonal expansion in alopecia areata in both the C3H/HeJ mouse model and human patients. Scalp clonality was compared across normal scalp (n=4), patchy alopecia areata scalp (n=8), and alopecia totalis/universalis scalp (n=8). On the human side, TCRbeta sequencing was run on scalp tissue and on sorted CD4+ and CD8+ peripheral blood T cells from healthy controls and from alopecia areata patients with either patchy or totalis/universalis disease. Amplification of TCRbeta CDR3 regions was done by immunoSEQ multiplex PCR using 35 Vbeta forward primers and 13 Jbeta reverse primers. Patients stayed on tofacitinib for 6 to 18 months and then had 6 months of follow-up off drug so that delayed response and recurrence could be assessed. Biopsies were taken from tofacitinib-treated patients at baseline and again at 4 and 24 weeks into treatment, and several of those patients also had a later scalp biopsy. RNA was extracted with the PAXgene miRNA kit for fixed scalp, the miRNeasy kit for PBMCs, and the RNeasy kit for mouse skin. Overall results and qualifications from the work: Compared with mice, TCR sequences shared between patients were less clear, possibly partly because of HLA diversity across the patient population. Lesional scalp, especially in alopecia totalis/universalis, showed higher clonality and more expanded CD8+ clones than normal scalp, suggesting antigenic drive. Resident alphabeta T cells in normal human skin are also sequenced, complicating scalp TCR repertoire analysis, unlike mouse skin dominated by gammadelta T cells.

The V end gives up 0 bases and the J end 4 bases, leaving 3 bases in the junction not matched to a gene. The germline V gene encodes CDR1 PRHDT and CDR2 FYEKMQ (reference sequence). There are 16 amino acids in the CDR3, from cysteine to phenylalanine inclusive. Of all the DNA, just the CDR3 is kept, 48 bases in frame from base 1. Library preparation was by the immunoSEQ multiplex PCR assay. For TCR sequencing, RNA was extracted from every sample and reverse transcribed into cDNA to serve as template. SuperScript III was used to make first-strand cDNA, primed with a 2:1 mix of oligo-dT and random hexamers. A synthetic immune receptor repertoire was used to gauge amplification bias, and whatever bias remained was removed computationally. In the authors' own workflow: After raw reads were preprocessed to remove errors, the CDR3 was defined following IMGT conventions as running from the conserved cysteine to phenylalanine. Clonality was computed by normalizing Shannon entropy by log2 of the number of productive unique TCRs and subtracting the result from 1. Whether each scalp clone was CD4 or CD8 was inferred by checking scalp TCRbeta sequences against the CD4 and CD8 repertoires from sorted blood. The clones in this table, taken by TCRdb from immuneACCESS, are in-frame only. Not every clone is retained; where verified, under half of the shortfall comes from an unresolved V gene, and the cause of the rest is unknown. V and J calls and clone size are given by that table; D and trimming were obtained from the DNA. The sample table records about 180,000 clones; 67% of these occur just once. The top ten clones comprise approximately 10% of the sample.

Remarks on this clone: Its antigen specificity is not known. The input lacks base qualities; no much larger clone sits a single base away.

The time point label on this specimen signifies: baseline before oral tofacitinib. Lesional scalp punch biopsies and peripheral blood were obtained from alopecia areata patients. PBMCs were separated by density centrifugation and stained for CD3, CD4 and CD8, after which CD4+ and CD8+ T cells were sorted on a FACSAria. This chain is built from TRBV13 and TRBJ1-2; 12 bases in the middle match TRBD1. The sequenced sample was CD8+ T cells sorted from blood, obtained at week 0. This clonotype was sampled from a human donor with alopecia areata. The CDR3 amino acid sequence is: CASSLGGTGGFYGYTF. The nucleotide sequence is TGTGCCAGCAGCTTAGGTGGGACAGGGGGCTTCTATGGCTACACCTTC.